This paragraph covers one T cell receptor beta chain sequence. What it recognizes is unknown. The data derive from a study of cytomegalovirus exposure and HLA in healthy donors. Study overall: Some 180 million T cells yielded approximately 110 million unique TCR beta sequences in earlier analysis. Genotyping showed roughly 83% of approximately 430 donors falling in the Caucasian-associated ancestry cluster. An early release of data contained roughly 86 million unique TCRs, which came from HLA-typed donors.

Both 60 Vbeta primers and 13 Jbeta primers went into the PCR. The table came from immunoSEQ multiplex PCR; TCRdb's copy has only in-frame clones and leaves some out. This sample has more than 150,000 clones, with 75% to 85% found just once. CDR1 SGHRS and CDR2 YFSETQ come from the germline V gene. V gave up 2 bases and J gave up 6 bases; unmatched junction bases: 5. The CDR3 sequence is 14 residues long. General study results and limits: It was confirmed in vitro that a few of the CMV-associated chains were specific for CMV antigens.

V usage is TRBV5-1 and J usage is TRBJ1-2; TRBD1 matches at 9 bases. Sequencing used PBMCs. This TCR derives from a boy between 10 and 17 years old in good health and CMV-seronegative. CDR3 loop: CASSFGWTGDGYTF. In DNA form, the CDR3 reads TGCGCCAGCAGCTTTGGGTGGACAGGGGATGGCTACACCTTC.